Below, 29 T cell receptor beta chains from the same sample are listed, as sequenced in a study of PD-1 blockade in mismatch repair-deficient tumors. Their antigens remain unidentified. Time point meaning: 10-day in vitro stimulation with candidate neoantigen peptide 3. This table comes from immunoSEQ multiplex PCR, and its TCRdb copy is limited to in-frame clones, with some not included. This sample has some 10,000 clones, with around 90% found just once. The sequenced sample was cells cultured in vitro, obtained from a patient treated with pembrolizumab. All receptors derive from an adult with mismatch repair-deficient cancer.

Only a few counts were recorded for this clone. This sequence joins TRBV27 and TRBJ2-7; the D is unclear. Trimming took 6 bases from V and 3 from J, leaving 15 bases between them. Germline V lookup: CDR1 MNHEY, CDR2 SMNVEV (reference sequence). The CDR3 length is 14 residues. As DNA, the CDR3 is TGTGCCAGCAGAAAAGGGATGGATCTCTACGAGCAGTACTTC. This codes for CASRKGMDLYEQYF.

The gene calls are TRBV27 and TRBJ2-7; D perhaps matches TRBD1 (6 bases). The CDR3 contains 13 residues. Germline CDR1 MNHEY, CDR2 SMNVEV (reference sequence). Trimming stripped 8 bases from V and 4 bases from J, with 15 bases between. CDR3 DNA: TGTGCCAGCCGAAACCTACAGGGATACGAGCAGTACTTC. Translating it yields CASRNLQGYEQYF.

This chain joins TRBV5-1 and TRBJ2-5, with a tentative D call TRBD2 (5 bases). This CDR3 has 14 amino acids. CDR1 and CDR2 (germline): SGHRS, YFSETQ. V was cut by 4 bases and J by 5 bases, with 15 bases left in between. In nucleotides, the CDR3 is TGCGCCAGCAGCCCGGGCGGGTTGGCTGAGACCCAGTACTTC. This sequence encodes CASSPGGLAETQYF.

The chain couples TRBV27 to TRBJ1-1; TRBD1 might be the D (6 bases). This CDR3 has 14 residues. V lost 6 bases to trimming and J lost 5 bases, with 16 bases between them. Germline CDR1 is MNHEY and CDR2 is SMNVEV (reference sequence). The CDR3 loop reads CASRIVGARTEAFF. The CDR3 DNA reads TGTGCCAGCAGGATTGTGGGGGCTCGGACTGAAGCTTTCTTT.

The chain combines TRBV5-4 with TRBJ2-1; 9 bases agree with TRBD2. V shed 10 bases, J shed 6 bases, and the junction held 17 bases outside the gene matches. The CDR3 totals 16 residues. The V gene's germline CDR1 is SGHNT and CDR2 YYREEE (reference sequence). The CDR3 nucleotides read TGTGCCGGATCCGGGACTAGCCGGGATGGGCGCAATGAGCAGTTCTTC. It specifies CAGSGTSRDGRNEQFF.

The chain's CDR3 is CASGHEQYF. The CDR3 DNA reads TGTGCCAGCGGCCACGAGCAGTACTTC. This chain joins TRBV6-1 and TRBJ2-7; D not resolved. Germline assignment: CDR1 MNHNS and CDR2 SASEGT. V dropped 8 bases and J dropped 5 bases, with 4 bases sitting between them. The CDR3 extends over 9 amino acids.

This chain connects TRBV5-1 to TRBJ2-7; 12 nucleotides line up with TRBD1. The germline V gene encodes CDR1 SGHRS and CDR2 YFSETQ. The junction had 4 bases not matched to a gene; V was cut back by 1 base and J by 5 bases. CDR3 length equals 15 residues. CDR3 region: CASSLSGTGGDEQYF. Here the CDR3 DNA reads TGCGCCAGCAGCTTGAGCGGGACAGGGGGCGACGAGCAGTACTTC.

This chain joins TRBV28 and TRBJ2-2; D perhaps matches TRBD1 (5 bases). Per germline, CDR1 MDHEN and CDR2 SYDVKM. The CDR3 covers 15 residues. The V end lost 6 bases, the J end lost 6 bases, and 17 bases lay between the germline ends. The CDR3 sequence is CASSPARRGPGELFF. The CDR3 DNA follows: TGTGCCAGCAGCCCGGCTCGTAGGGGTCCCGGGGAGCTGTTTTTT.

The chain employs TRBV28 and TRBJ1-1, with 8 bases matching TRBD1. Germline lookup yields CDR1 MDHEN and CDR2 SYDVKM. There are 14 residues in the CDR3. V lost 2 bases and J lost 8; bases outside the gene matches: 7. CDR3 DNA: TGTGCCAGCAGTTTACAGGGGGCGGCAGGGGAAGCTTTCTTT. Its translation is CASSLQGAAGEAFF.

A single count supports this clone. CDR3 protein: CASSWGAETQYF. CDR3 sequence (DNA): TGTGCCAGCAGCTGGGGGGCAGAGACCCAGTACTTC. The chain couples TRBV7-9 to TRBJ2-5, with D perhaps given as TRBD1 or TRBD2 (6 bases each). The V gene's germline CDR1 is SEHNR and CDR2 FQNEAQ (reference sequence). V lost 4 bases to trimming and J lost 4 bases, with 7 bases between them. The CDR3 totals 12 residues.

V and J are TRBV6-5 and TRBJ1-4; D is unresolved. This CDR3 contains 15 residues. Deletions cut 1 base from V and 6 bases from J, with 12 bases between. Germline V CDR1 and CDR2: MNHEY, SVGAGI. CDR3 in DNA: TGTGCCAGCAGTTACTTGGGAGGGCGCTATGAAAAACTGTTTTTT. Amino acids: CASSYLGGRYEKLFF.

The V gene is TRBV6-5, the J gene TRBJ1-1, with 7 bases aligning to TRBD1. The CDR3 extends over 14 amino acids. The V gene's germline CDR1 is MNHEY and CDR2 SVGAGI. The V gene end was trimmed by 4 bases and the J gene end by 7 bases; junction bases not matched to a gene: 9. The chain's CDR3 is CASSFGQDFIEAFF. For the CDR3, the DNA is TGTGCCAGCAGTTTCGGACAGGATTTTATTGAAGCTTTCTTT.

The rearrangement links TRBV5-1 to TRBJ2-1; 8 nucleotides line up with TRBD1. The germline V gene encodes CDR1 SGHRS and CDR2 YFSETQ. After removal of 2 bases from V and 1 base from J, the junction contained 2 bases not matched to a gene. The CDR3 has 15 residues. The CDR3 spells CASSLQGDSYNEQFF. For the CDR3, the DNA is TGCGCCAGCAGCTTACAGGGGGATTCCTACAATGAGCAGTTCTTC. Looking up the rest from reference TRBV5-1 and TRBJ2-1 gives the full variable domain: KAGVTQTPRYLIKTRGQQVTLSCSPISGHRSVSWYQQTPGQGLQFLFEYFSETQRNKGNFPGRFSGRQFSNSRSEMNVSTLELGDSALYLCASSLQGDSYNEQFFGPGTRLTVL.

V gene TRBV7-8 combines with J gene TRBJ2-2; 8 positions match TRBD2. Germline values: CDR1 SGHVS, CDR2 FQNEAQ. V dropped 6 bases and J dropped 3; count of bases not matched to a gene: 6. The CDR3 contains 15 residues. The CDR3: CASRDGLAHTGELFF. The CDR3, as DNA: TGTGCCAGCAGGGATGGACTAGCTCACACCGGGGAGCTGTTTTTT.

The chain links TRBV6-1 to TRBJ1-1; D is perhaps TRBD1 (5 bases). The germline V gene has CDR1 MNHNS and CDR2 SASEGT. This CDR3 has 15 residues. V shed 6 bases and J shed 1 base, with 15 bases lying between them. The CDR3 spells CASRTGGGGNTEAFF. For the CDR3, the DNA is TGTGCCAGCAGGACCGGCGGCGGGGGGAACACTGAAGCTTTCTTT.

The gene calls are TRBV27 and TRBJ2-5, with 14 bases matching TRBD2. CDR1 and CDR2 from the germline V gene are MNHEY and SMNVEV (reference sequence). V shed 4 bases, J shed 4 bases, and the junction held 11 bases outside the gene matches. The CDR3 has 18 amino acids. CDR3: CASSSAGLAGGYGETQYF. CDR3 coding DNA: TGTGCCAGCAGTTCCGCCGGACTAGCGGGAGGTTATGGAGAGACCCAGTACTTC.

This chain uses TRBV7-8 with TRBJ2-5, with 14 positions matching TRBD2. The CDR3 sequence is 17 residues long. The V segment lost 7 bases and the J segment 4 bases; nucleotides outside the gene matches: 11. Germline CDR1 SGHVS, CDR2 FQNEAQ. CDR3 bases: TGTGCCAGCATCCAAATTGGGACTAGCGGGAGAGGAGAGACCCAGTACTTC. This sequence encodes CASIQIGTSGRGETQYF.

This clone was recorded once. The V and J genes are TRBV6-5 and TRBJ2-7, with D tentatively TRBD1 (5 bases). The CDR3 length is 14 residues. The V and J ends lost 6 bases and 1 base respectively, with 13 bases between them. Germline CDR1 and CDR2: MNHEY and SVGAGI. CDR3 DNA sequence: TGTGCCAGCAGCCTTTGGGGCAGTTCCTACGAGCAGTACTTC. Its protein product is CASSLWGSSYEQYF.

V usage is TRBV27 and J usage is TRBJ2-5; D is ambiguous. The CDR3 extends over 13 amino acids. Germline CDR1 reads MNHEY; CDR2 reads SMNVEV (reference sequence). Trimming shortened V by 10 bases and J by 3 bases, and 15 bases separated the two germline ends. Here the CDR3 reads CATGRAIKETQYF. For the CDR3, the DNA is TGTGCCACGGGCCGGGCCATCAAAGAGACCCAGTACTTC.

V and J are TRBV5-1 and TRBJ2-7, with TRBD2 as a possible D gene (6 bases). This CDR3 contains 13 residues. Germline assignment: CDR1 SGHRS and CDR2 YFSETQ. V shed 0 bases and J shed 7 bases, with 11 bases lying between them. The CDR3, as DNA: TGCGCCAGCAGCTTGGTTTCGGGAGAGGAGCAGTACTTC. Translating gives CASSLVSGEEQYF.

The rearrangement uses TRBV27 and TRBJ2-1; D tentatively reads TRBD1 or TRBD2 (5 bases each). V was pared by 5 bases and J by 10 bases, with 21 bases between. Per germline, CDR1 MNHEY and CDR2 SMNVEV (reference sequence). The CDR3 totals 15 residues. The CDR3 sequence: CASSLSGPSALEQFF. Written as DNA, the CDR3 is TGTGCCAGCAGTCTCTCGGGACCGAGCGCCCTGGAGCAGTTCTTC.

The chain uses TRBV6-4 and TRBJ2-1; D gene unclear. The V end lost 2 bases, the J end lost 4 bases, and 6 bases lay between the germline ends. Looked up from germline, CDR1 is MRHNA and CDR2 is SNTAGT. The CDR3 length is 13 residues. CDR3 sequence (DNA): TGTGCCAGCAGTGACAGCCCGTACAATGAGCAGTTCTTC. As protein: CASSDSPYNEQFF.

The chain employs TRBV28 and TRBJ2-1, with D hard to call. The CDR3 totals 14 residues. Trimming stripped 6 bases from V and 12 bases from J, with 21 bases between. Germline V gene lookup returns CDR1 MDHEN and CDR2 SYDVKM. CDR3 coding DNA: TGTGCCAGCAGCCCCCGGGCTAGGTCTGGTGGGCAGTTCTTC. The encoded protein is CASSPRARSGGQFF. Supplemented by reference TRBV28 and TRBJ2-1, the full variable domain reads DVKVTQSSRYLVKRTGEKVFLECVQDMDHENMFWYRQDPGLGLRLIYFSYDVKMKEKGDIPEGYSVSREKKERFSLILESASTNQTSMYLCASSPRARSGGQFFGPGTRLTVL.

The V gene is TRBV7-6, the J gene TRBJ2-7; no clear D gene. V was cut by 6 bases and J by 0 bases, with 12 bases left in between. The CDR3 is 14 amino acids. The germline V gene has CDR1 SGHVS and CDR2 FNYEAQ. CDR3 sequence: CASSSYHSSYEQYF. The DNA of the CDR3 is TGTGCCAGCAGTTCTTACCATAGCTCCTACGAGCAGTACTTC.

Only one count was recorded for this clone. CDR3 region: CASSVRGSADNEQFF. The DNA of the CDR3 is TGTGCCAGCAGCGTCCGCGGGAGTGCGGACAATGAGCAGTTCTTC. The chain couples TRBV9 to TRBJ2-1; 7 nucleotides align to TRBD2. The CDR3 extends over 15 amino acids. J gave up 5 bases and V 2 bases, and 7 bases lay outside the gene matches. Per germline, CDR1 SGDLS and CDR2 YYNGEE.

The V gene is TRBV7-3, the J gene TRBJ1-1; D not resolved. This CDR3 contains 17 residues. Germline loops: CDR1 SGHTA, CDR2 FQGTGA. V was trimmed by 2 bases and J by 0 bases, leaving 16 bases between them. The CDR3 DNA follows: TGTGCCAGCAGCTTATATCCCATCCCCAGATTGAACACTGAAGCTTTCTTT. Translating it yields CASSLYPIPRLNTEAFF.

This rearrangement joins TRBV5-4 to TRBJ2-1; D call uncertain. Trimming removed 0 bases at V and 10 bases at J, with 11 bases between. Per germline, CDR1 SGHNT and CDR2 YYREEE (reference sequence). This CDR3 has 13 residues. The CDR3 coding sequence is TGTGCCAGCAGCTTGGCCTACGCAAACGAGCAGTTCTTC. This gives the protein CASSLAYANEQFF.

This chain links TRBV5-1 with TRBJ2-3, with 10 positions matching TRBD1. With V trimmed by 5 bases and J by 4 bases, 7 bases remained unmatched. The CDR3 is made up of 15 amino acids. Germline V gene sequence: CDR1 SGHRS, CDR2 YFSETQ. The CDR3 region has the DNA TGCGCCAGCAGATCCGGGACAGGGGTCCCAGATACGCAGTATTTT. Encoded protein: CASRSGTGVPDTQYF.

The chain has TRBV28 and TRBJ2-7; D remains ambiguous. The germline V and J ends were trimmed by 3 bases and 6 bases, with 9 bases remaining between them. Looked up from germline, CDR1 is MDHEN and CDR2 is SYDVKM. The CDR3 loop spans 12 amino acids. The CDR3: CASSLGRFEQYF. CDR3 nucleotide sequence: TGTGCCAGCAGTTTGGGCCGTTTCGAGCAGTACTTC.